This TCR beta chain is from a study of blood T cell repertoires in COVID-19. The data were produced by immunoSEQ multiplex PCR, yet TCRdb's version contains in-frame clones alone and is incomplete. In the table there are roughly 53,000 clones, roughly 90% of which are singletons. Sequenced material: peripheral blood. The receptor was derived from a human donor in a cohort sampled during active COVID-19.

CDR3 sequence reads: CASSFDRSNYGYTF. DNA for the CDR3: TGTGCCAGCAGCTTCGACAGGTCTAACTATGGCTACACCTTC. The genes are TRBV5-4 and TRBJ1-2; D might be TRBD1 (6 bases). V was pared by 2 bases and J by 0 bases, with 8 bases between. The CDR3 is 14 residues long. Germline lookup yields CDR1 SGHNT and CDR2 YYREEE (reference sequence).